This TCR beta chain came from a study of blood T cell repertoires in COVID-19. The overall study: Some COVID-19 samples were acute and others convalescent; all came from the United States, Italy and Spain.

This clone occurred a few times. Methods used by the authors: For nucleated cells, counts were estimated from reference gene primer amplification. Some clones are missing from TCRdb's copy, which holds only in-frame ones; the method was immunoSEQ multiplex PCR. The DNA gave D and trimming, while V, J and clone size come from that table. Of about 170,000 clones in the sample, almost 85% were seen once. V shed 8 bases and J shed 1 base, with 9 bases lying between them. CDR1 is MNHEY, CDR2 SVGAGI, per germline. CDR3 length equals 13 residues. Patients of the Seattle cohort, enrolled during active infection, were followed longitudinally.

The V gene is TRBV6-5, the J gene TRBJ1-3; D is undetermined. This sequence was found in an elderly woman with COVID-19, enrolled during active disease. Sequencing was done on a sample of peripheral blood. The CDR3: CASRLGSGNTIYF. As DNA, the CDR3 is TGTGCCAGCCGTCTAGGATCTGGAAACACCATATATTTT.